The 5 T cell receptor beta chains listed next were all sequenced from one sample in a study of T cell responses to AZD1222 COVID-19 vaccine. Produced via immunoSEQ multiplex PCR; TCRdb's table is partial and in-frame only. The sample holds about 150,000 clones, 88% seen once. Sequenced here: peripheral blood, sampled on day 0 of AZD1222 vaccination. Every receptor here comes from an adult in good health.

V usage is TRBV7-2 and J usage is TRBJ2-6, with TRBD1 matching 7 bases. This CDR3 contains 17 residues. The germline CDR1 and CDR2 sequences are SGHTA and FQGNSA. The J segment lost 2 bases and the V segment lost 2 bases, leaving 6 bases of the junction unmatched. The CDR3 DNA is TGTGCCAGCAGCTTACCGCCTACAGGGGCTGGGGCCAACGTCCTGACTTTC. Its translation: CASSLPPTGAGANVLTF.

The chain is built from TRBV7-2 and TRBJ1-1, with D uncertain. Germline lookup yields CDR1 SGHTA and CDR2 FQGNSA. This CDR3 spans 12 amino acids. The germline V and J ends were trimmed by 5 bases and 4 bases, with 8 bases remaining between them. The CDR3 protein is CASSGRITEAFF. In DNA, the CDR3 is TGTGCCAGCAGCGGCCGGATCACTGAAGCTTTCTTT.

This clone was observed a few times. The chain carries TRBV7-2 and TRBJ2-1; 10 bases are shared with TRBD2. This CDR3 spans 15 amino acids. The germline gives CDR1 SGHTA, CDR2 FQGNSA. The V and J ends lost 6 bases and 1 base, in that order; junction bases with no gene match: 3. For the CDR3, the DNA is TGTGCCAGCAGTAATAGCGGGGGGTCCTACAATGAGCAGTTCTTC. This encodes CASSNSGGSYNEQFF.

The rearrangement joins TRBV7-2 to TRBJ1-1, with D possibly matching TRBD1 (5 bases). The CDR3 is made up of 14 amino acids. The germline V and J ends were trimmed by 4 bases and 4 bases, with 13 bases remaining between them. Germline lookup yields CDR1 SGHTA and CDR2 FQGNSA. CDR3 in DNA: TGTGCCAGCAGCTCGAAGCAGGGCGCCACTGAAGCTTTCTTT. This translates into CASSSKQGATEAFF.

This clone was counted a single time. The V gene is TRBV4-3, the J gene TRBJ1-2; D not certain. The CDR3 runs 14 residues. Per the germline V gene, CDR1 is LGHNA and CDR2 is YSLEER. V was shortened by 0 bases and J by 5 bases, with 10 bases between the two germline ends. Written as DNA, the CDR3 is TGCGCCAGCAGCCAAGATAGGCAAAGGTATGGCTACACCTTC. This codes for CASSQDRQRYGYTF.